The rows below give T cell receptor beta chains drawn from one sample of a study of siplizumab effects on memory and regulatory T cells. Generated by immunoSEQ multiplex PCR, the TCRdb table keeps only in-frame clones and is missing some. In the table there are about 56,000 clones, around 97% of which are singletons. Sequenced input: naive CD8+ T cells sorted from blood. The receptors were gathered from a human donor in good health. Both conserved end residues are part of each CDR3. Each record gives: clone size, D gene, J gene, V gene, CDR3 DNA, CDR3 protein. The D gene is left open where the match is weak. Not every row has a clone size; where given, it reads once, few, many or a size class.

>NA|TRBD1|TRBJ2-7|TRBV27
TGTGCCACCAGACAGGGTCCCTACGAGCAGTACTTC
CATRQGPYEQYF
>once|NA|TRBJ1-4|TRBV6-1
TGTGCCAGCAGTCCCGGGACTTGGGCCGAAAAACTGTTTTTT
CASSPGTWAEKLFF
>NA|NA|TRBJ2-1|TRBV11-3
TGTGCCAGCAGCTTAGGCAATGAGCAGTTCTTC
CASSLGNEQFF
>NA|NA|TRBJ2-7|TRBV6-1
TGTGCCAGCAGTGAAAGGGACCCCTCCTACGAGCAGTACTTC
CASSERDPSYEQYF
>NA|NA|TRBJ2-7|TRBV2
TGTGCCAGCAGCGACTTCACCAAATACGACCTCGAGCAGTACTTC
CASSDFTKYDLEQYF
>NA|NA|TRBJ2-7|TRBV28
TGTGCCAGCAGTCCGCCCGTGGCAGGGGCAACCTACGAGCAGTACTTC
CASSPPVAGATYEQYF
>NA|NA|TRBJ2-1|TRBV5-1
TGCGCCAGCACAATCTCGGGTAATGAGCAGTTCTTC
CASTISGNEQFF
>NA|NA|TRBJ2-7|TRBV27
TGTGCCAGCAGTCCCTGGGACCCCACGTACGAGCAGTACTTC
CASSPWDPTYEQYF
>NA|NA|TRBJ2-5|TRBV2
TGTGCCAGCAGTGGGTCAGGAATCCAAGAGACCCAGTACTTC
CASSGSGIQETQYF
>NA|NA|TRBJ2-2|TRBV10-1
TGCGCCAGCAGTGAACTAGACGGGGAGCTGTTTTTT
CASSELDGELFF
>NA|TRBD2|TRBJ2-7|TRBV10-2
TGCGCCAGCAGTGAGTCGCTAGCGGGGATTTTTAGCGAGCAGTACTTC
CASSESLAGIFSEQYF
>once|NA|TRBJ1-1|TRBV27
TGTGCCAGCAGTCCTAACAGGCTCATGAACACTGAAGCTTTCTTT
CASSPNRLMNTEAFF
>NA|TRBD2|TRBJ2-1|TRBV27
TGTGCCAGCAGTCCAACTAGCGCCTCAGGGCAGTTCTTC
CASSPTSASGQFF
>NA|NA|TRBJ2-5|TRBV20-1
TGCAGTGCTGATCTTGAAGAGACCCAGTACTTC
CSADLEETQYF
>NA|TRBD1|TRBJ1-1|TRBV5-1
TGCGCCAGCAGCTGGGAGGGGGCGGGAAACACTGAAGCTTTCTTT
CASSWEGAGNTEAFF
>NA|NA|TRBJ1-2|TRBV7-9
TGTGCCAGCAGCTCACTTCCTCTGCATGGCTACACCTTC
CASSSLPLHGYTF
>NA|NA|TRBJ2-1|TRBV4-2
TGTGCCAGCAGCCAGACCCAGGGTGAGCAGTTCTTC
CASSQTQGEQFF
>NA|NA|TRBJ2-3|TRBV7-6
TGTGCCAGCAGCTTTCGTGGTAGCGGAACAGATACGCAGTATTTT
CASSFRGSGTDTQYF
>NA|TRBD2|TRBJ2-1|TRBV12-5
TGTGCTAGTGGTTGGGCACAAGTTACGGGAGGGCCGGGCAATGAGCAGTTCTTC
CASGWAQVTGGPGNEQFF
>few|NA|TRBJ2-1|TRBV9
TGTGCCAGCAGCGACCCGAGGTACAATGAGCAGTTCTTC
CASSDPRYNEQFF
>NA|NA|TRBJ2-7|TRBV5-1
TGCGCCAGCAGCGAGACAGGTTACGAGCAGTACTTC
CASSETGYEQYF
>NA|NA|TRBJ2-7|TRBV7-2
TGTGCCAGCAGCTTGGAAGCGGCGGCCTACGAGCAGTACTTC
CASSLEAAAYEQYF
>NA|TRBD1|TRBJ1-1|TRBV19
TGTGCCAGTAGTATAGGACAGGGGGCCGAAGCTTTCTTT
CASSIGQGAEAFF
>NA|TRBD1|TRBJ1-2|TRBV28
TGTGCCAGCAGTCCCGGGACAGGGGACGGCTACACCTTC
CASSPGTGDGYTF
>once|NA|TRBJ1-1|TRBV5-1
TGCGCCAGCAGCTTGATTCCAGAGGACACTGAAGCTTTCTTT
CASSLIPEDTEAFF
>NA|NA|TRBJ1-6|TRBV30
TGTGCCTGGGCCCCAGGGGACATTTCACCCCTCCACTTT
CAWAPGDISPLHF
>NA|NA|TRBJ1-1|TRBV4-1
TGCGCCAGCAGCCAAGATCGGGGTAGGGGCACTGAAGCTTTCTTT
CASSQDRGRGTEAFF
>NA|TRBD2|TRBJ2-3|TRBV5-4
TGTGCCAGCAGCTTCTCCGGGACTAGCGGGAGATATACGCAGTATTTT
CASSFSGTSGRYTQYF
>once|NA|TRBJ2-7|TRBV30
TGTGCCTGGAGTGTAGGATTCTCCTACGAGCAGTACTTC
CAWSVGFSYEQYF
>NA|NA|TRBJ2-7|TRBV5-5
TGTGCCAGCAGCCCGGAGGGCCCTCTGCACTACGAGCAGTACTTC
CASSPEGPLHYEQYF
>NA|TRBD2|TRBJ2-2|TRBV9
TGTGCCAGCAGCGTAAGGCTAGCGGGTAACACCGGGGAGCTGTTTTTT
CASSVRLAGNTGELFF
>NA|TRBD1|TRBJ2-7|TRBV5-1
TGCGCCAGCGGGACAGGGGGTTACGAGCAGTACTTC
CASGTGGYEQYF
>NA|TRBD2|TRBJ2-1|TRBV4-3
TGCGCCAGCAGCCAAGATTCCAGCGGGAGACCCAATGAGCAGTTCTTC
CASSQDSSGRPNEQFF
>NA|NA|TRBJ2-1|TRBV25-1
TGTGCCAGCAGTGAATTGGTTAGCGGCATTATCAATGAGCAGTTCTTC
CASSELVSGIINEQFF
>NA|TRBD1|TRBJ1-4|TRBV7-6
TGTGCCAGCAGCCTGAGTGGGACAGATCGAAGGGAAAAACTGTTTTTT
CASSLSGTDRREKLFF
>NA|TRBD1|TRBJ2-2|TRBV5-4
TGTGCCAGCAGCTTAGGGACAGGGACCGGGGAGCTGTTTTTT
CASSLGTGTGELFF
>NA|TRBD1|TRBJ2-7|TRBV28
TGTGCCAGCAGTTCACCGGACAGGGGCGCCTACGAGCAGTACTTC
CASSSPDRGAYEQYF
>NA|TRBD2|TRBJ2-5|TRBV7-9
TGTGCCAGCAGCCCCCCACTAGCGGCCGGGGAGACCCAGTACTTC
CASSPPLAAGETQYF
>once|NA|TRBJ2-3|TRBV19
TGTGCCAGTAGTATCCTCTCACGAGGCCGCACAGATACGCAGTATTTT
CASSILSRGRTDTQYF
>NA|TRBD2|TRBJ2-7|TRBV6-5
TGTGCCAGCAGCCCCACTAGCGGGAGGACCTACGAGCAGTACTTC
CASSPTSGRTYEQYF
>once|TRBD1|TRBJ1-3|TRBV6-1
TGTGCCAGCAGTGCCCGGGACAGAATATCCTCTGGAAACACCATATATTTT
CASSARDRISSGNTIYF